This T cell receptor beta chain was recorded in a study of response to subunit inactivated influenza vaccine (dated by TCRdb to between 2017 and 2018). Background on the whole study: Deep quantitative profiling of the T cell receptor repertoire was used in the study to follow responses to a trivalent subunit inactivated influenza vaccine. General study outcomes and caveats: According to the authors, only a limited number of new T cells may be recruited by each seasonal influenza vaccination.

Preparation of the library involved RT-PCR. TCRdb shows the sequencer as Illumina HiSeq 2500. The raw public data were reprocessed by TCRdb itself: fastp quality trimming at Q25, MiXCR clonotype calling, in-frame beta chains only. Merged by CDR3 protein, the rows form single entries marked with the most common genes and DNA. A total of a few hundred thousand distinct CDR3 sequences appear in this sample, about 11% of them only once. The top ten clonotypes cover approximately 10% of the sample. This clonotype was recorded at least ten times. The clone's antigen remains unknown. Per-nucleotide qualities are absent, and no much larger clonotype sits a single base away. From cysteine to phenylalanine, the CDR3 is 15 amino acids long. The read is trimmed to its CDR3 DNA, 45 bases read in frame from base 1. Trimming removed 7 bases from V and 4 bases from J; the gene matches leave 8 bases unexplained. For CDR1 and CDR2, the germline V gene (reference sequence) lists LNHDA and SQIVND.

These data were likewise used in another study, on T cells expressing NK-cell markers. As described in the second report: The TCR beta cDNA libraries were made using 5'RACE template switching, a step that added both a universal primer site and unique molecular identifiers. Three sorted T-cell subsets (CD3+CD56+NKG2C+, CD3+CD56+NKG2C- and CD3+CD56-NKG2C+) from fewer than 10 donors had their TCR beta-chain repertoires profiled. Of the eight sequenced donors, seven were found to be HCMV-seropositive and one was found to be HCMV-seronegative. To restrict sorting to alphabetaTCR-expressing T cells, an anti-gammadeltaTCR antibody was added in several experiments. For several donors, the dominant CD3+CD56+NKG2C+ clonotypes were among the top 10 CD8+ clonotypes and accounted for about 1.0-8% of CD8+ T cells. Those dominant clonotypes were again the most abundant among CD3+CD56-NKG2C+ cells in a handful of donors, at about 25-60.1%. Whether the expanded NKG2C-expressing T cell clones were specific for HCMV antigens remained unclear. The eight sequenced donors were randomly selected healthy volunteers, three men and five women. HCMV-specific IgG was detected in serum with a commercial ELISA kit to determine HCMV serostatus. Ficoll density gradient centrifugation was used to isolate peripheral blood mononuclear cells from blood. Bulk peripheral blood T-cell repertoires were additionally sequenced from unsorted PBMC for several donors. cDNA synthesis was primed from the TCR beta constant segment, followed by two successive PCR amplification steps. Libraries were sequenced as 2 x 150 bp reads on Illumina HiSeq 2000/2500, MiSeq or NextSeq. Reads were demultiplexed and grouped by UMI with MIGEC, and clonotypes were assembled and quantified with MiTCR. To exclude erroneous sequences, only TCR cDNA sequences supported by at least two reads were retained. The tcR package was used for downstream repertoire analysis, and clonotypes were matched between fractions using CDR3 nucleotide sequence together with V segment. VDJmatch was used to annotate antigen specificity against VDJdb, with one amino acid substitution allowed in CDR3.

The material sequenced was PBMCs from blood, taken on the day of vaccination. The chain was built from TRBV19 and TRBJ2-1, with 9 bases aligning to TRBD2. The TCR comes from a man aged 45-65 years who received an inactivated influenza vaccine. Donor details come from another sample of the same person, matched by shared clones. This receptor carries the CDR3 CASNPSGAPYNEQFF. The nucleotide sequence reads TGTGCCAGTAACCCTAGCGGGGCCCCGTACAATGAGCAGTTCTTC.